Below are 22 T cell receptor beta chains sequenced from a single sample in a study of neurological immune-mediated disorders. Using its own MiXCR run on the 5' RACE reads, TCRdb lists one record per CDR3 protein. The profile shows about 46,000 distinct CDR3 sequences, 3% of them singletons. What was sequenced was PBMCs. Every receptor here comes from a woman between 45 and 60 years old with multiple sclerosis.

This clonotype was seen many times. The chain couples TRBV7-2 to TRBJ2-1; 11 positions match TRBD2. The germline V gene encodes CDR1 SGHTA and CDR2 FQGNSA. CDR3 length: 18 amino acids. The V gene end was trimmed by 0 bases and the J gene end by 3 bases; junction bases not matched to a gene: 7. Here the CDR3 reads CASSLASGRVFGYNEQFF. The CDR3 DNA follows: TGTGCCAGCAGCTTAGCTAGCGGGAGGGTATTCGGCTACAATGAGCAGTTCTTC.

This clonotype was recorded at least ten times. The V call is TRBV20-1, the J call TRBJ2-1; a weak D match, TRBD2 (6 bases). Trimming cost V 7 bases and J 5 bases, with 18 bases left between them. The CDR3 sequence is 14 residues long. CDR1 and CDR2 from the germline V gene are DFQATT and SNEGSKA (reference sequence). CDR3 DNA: TGCAGTGGAATTGGGGGGAGTTACGACAATGAGCAGTTCTTC. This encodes CSGIGGSYDNEQFF.

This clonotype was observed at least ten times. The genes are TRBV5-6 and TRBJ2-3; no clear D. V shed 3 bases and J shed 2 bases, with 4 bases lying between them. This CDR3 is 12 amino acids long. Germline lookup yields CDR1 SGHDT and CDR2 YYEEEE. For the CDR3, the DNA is TGTGCCAGCAGCTACACCACAGATACGCAGTATTTT. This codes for CASSYTTDTQYF.

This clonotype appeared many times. This CDR3 reads CATSRGLQLLANRSYNEQFF. In DNA form, the CDR3 reads TGTGCCACCAGCAGAGGACTACAATTACTAGCCAATCGCTCCTACAATGAGCAGTTCTTC. This chain links TRBV15 with TRBJ2-1, with D maybe TRBD2 (6 bases). The length of the CDR3 is 20 residues. CDR1 LNHNV and CDR2 YYDKDF come from the germline V gene (reference sequence). Trimming removed 1 base from V and 0 bases from J, with 22 bases in between.

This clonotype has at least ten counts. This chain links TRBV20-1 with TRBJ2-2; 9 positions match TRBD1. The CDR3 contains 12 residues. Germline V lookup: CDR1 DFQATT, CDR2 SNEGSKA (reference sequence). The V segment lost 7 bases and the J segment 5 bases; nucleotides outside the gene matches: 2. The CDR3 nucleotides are TGCAGTGGACAGGGGGGTACCGGGGAGCTGTTTTTT. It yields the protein CSGQGGTGELFF.

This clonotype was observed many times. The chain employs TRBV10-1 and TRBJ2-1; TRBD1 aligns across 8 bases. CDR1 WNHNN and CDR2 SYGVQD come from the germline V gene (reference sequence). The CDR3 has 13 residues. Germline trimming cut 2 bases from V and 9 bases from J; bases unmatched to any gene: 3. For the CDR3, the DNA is TGCGCCAGCAGTGAGACAGACAGGGGTGAGCAGTTCTTC. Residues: CASSETDRGEQFF.

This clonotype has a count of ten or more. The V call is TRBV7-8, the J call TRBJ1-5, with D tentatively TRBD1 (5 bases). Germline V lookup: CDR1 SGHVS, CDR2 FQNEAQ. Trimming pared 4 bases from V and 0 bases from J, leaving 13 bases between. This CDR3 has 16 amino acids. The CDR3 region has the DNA TGTGCCAGCAGCTCGATGGGACCAGGTAGCAATCAGCCCCAGCATTTT. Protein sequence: CASSSMGPGSNQPQHF.

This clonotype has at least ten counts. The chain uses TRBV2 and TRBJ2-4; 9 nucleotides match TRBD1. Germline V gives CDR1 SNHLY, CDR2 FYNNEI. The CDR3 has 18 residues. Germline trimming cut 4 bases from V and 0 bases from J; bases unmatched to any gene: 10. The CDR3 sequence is CASSGRADRGEAKNIQYF. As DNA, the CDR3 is TGTGCCAGCAGTGGCCGTGCCGACAGGGGGGAAGCCAAAAACATTCAGTACTTC.

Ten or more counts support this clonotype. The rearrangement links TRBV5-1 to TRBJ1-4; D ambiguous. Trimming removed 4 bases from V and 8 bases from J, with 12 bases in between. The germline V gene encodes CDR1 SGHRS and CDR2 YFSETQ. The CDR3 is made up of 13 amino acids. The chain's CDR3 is CASSQDLEEKLFF. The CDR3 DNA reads TGCGCCAGCAGCCAGGACCTGGAGGAAAAACTGTTTTTT.

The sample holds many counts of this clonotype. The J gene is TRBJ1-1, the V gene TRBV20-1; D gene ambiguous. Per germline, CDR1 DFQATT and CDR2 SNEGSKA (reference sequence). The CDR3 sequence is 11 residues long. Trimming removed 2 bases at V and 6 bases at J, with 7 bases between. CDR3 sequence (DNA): TGCAGTGCTAGAAGGACCGCTGAAGCTTTCTTT. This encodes CSARRTAEAFF.

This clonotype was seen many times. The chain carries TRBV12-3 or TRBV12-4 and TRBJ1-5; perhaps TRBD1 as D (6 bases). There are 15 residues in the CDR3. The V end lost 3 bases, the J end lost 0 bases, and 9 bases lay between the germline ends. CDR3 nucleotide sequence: TGTGCCAGCAGTTTCAACAGGGTTAGCAATCAGCCCCAGCATTTT. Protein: CASSFNRVSNQPQHF.

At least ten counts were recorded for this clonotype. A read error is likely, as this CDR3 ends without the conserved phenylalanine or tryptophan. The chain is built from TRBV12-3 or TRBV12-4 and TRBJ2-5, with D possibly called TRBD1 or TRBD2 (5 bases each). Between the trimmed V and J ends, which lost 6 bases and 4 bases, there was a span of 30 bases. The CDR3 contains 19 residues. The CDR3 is CASSRSLRGRLGTRETQYC. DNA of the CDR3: TGTGCCAGCAGCCGCTCTCTCCGGGGCCGGTTGGGGACGCGAGAGACCCAGTACTGC.

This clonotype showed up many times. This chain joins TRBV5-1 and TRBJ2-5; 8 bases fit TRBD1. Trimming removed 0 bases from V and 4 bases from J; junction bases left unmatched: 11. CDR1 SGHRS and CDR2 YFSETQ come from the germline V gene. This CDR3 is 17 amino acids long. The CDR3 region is CASSLGRTGSRIETQYF. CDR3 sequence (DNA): TGCGCCAGCAGCTTGGGGAGGACAGGGTCTCGGATAGAGACCCAGTACTTC.

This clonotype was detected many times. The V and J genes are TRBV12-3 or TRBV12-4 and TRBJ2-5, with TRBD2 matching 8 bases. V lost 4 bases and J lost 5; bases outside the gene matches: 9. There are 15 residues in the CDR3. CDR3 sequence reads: CASSSVGLARETQYF. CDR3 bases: TGTGCCAGCAGTTCGGTTGGACTAGCTCGGGAGACCCAGTACTTC.

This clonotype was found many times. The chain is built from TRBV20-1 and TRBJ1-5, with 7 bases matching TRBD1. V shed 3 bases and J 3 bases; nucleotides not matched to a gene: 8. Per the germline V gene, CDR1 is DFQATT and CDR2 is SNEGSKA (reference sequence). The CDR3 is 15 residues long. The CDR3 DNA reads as TGCAGTGCTAGTAGGGGGGGACAGACCAATCAGCCCCAGCATTTT. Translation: CSASRGGQTNQPQHF.

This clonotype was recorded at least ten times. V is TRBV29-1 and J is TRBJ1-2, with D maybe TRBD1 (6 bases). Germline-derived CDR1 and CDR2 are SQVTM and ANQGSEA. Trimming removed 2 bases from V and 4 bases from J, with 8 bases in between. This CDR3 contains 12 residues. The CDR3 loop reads CSVEQGSYGYTF. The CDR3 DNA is TGCAGCGTTGAACAGGGGAGCTATGGCTACACCTTC.

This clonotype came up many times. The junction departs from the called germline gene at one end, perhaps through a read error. The CDR3 loop reads CASSPYEGLSMFF. The CDR3, as DNA: TGTGCTAGCAGCCCATACGAGGGGCTATCGATGTTCTTC. V usage is TRBV7-7 and J usage is TRBJ2-1, with D perhaps given as TRBD1 or TRBD2 (5 bases each). This CDR3 has 13 amino acids. CDR1 and CDR2 from the germline V gene are SSHAT and FNYEAQ (reference sequence).

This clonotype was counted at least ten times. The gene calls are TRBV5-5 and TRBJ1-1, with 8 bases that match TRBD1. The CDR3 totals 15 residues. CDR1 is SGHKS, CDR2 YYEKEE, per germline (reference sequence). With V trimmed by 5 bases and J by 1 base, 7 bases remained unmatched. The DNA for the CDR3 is TGTGCCAGCAGAAAACAGGGGGTCCCGAACACTGAAGCTTTCTTT. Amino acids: CASRKQGVPNTEAFF.

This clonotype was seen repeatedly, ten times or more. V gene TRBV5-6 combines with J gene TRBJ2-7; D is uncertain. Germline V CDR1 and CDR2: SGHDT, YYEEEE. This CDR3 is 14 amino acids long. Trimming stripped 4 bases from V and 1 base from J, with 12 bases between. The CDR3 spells CASSHDSGSYEQYF. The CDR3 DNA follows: TGTGCCAGCAGCCACGATTCGGGTTCCTACGAGCAGTACTTC.

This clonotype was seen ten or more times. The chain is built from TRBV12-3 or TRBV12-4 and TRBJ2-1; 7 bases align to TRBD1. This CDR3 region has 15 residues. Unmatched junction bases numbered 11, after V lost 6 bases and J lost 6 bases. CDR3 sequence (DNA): TGTGCCAGCAGCCGACCGGGACAGTGGGCCAATGAGCAGTTCTTC. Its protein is CASSRPGQWANEQFF.

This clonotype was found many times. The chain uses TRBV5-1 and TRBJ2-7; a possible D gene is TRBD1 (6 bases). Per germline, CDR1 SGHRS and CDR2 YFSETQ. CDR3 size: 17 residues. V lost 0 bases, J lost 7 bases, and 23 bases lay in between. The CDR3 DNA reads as TGCGCCAGCAGCTTGGACTCCGGGACCCTACAGGGATGGGAGCAGTACTTC. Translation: CASSLDSGTLQGWEQYF.

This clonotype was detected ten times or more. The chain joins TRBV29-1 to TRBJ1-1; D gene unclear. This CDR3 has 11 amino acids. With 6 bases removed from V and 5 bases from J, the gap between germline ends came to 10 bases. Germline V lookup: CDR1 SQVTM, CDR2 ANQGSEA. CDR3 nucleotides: TGCAGCGTCGCAACTTTTACTGAAGCTTTCTTT. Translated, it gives CSVATFTEAFF.